This TCR beta chain was documented in a study of cytomegalovirus exposure and HLA in healthy donors. A multiplex PCR was run with 60 Vbeta primers and 13 Jbeta primers. Sequenced by immunoSEQ multiplex PCR; TCRdb stores in-frame clones only, minus some. This table has about 98,000 clones, roughly 81% appearing once. Study outcomes and limitations: Differences between HLA loci emerged in a later analysis of TCR association rates, with DRB1 most and HLA-C fewest. It was only CMV serostatus that was available as immune exposure information.

CDR1 is LNHDA and CDR2 is SQIVND in the germline V gene (reference sequence). The ends were cut back, 0 bases at V and 5 bases at J, with 8 bases in the middle. The CDR3 is 14 amino acids. Turning to this clone: Its antigen is not known.

This sequence was found in a man aged 40-49 years in good health and CMV-seronegative. J is TRBJ2-1 and V is TRBV19; D gene uncertain. Sequencing was performed on PBMCs. The CDR3 here is CASSIDRANNEQFF. The CDR3 DNA reads TGTGCCAGTAGTATAGATCGCGCTAACAATGAGCAGTTCTTC.